Listed below are T cell receptor beta chains from one sample, sequenced in a study of T cell repertoires in cytomegalovirus infection. TCRdb reanalysed the reads using MiXCR and keeps one entry per CDR3 protein. The top ten hold approximately 4.3% of the sample, which has approximately 180,000 distinct CDR3 sequences, 8% to 10% seen once. The specimen sequenced was PBMCs. These receptors all stem from a human donor in good health (CMV status not recorded). Some clones in this sample may be carry-over from other donors' samples. Both conserved end residues are part of each CDR3. D genes are given only for firm matches. Size tells how often a clone was seen (once, few, many) or the class of an expanded clone, and some rows leave it out.

d_call	j_call	v_call	clone_size	cdr3_aa	cdr3_nt
TRBD2	TRBJ2-5	TRBV30	few	CAWTRGDSPQETQYF	TGTGCCTGGACTCGGGGGGACTCTCCACAAGAGACCCAGTACTTC
-	TRBJ2-5	TRBV20-1	many	CSAREGFGVQETQYF	TGCAGTGCTAGAGAGGGATTCGGGGTCCAAGAGACCCAGTACTTC
-	TRBJ1-1	TRBV6-2/TRBV6-3	many	CASSYGQFTEAFF	TGTGCCAGCAGTTACGGGCAGTTCACTGAAGCTTTCTTT
-	TRBJ1-2	TRBV19	-	CASSIQSYGYTF	TGTGCCAGTAGTATTCAGTCCTATGGCTACACCTTC
TRBD2	TRBJ2-1	TRBV7-3	-	CASSSGLVSEQFF	TGTGCCAGCAGCTCCGGACTAGTCAGTGAGCAGTTCTTC
TRBD2	TRBJ2-3	TRBV20-1	-	CSARDKTSGFTDTQYF	TGCAGTGCTAGAGACAAAACTAGCGGATTCACAGATACGCAGTATTTT
-	TRBJ1-2	TRBV27	-	CASSPTNPGVHRSSGYTF	TGTGCCAGCAGTCCGACAAACCCAGGGGTCCACCGGTCCAGCGGCTACACCTTC
-	TRBJ1-6	TRBV10-3	few	CAISERGGDNSPLHF	TGTGCCATCAGTGAGAGGGGTGGGGATAATTCACCCCTCCACTTT
TRBD1	TRBJ1-5	TRBV6-6	many	CASSPGTGRGQPQHF	TGTGCCAGCAGTCCCGGGACAGGGAGGGGTCAGCCCCAGCATTTT
TRBD1	TRBJ1-6	TRBV7-8	many	CASSARRDRGSPLHF	TGTGCCAGCAGCGCCCGACGGGACAGGGGTTCACCCCTCCACTTT
-	TRBJ1-5	TRBV20-1	few	CSATRRVDQPQHF	TGCAGTGCTACTAGGAGGGTTGATCAGCCCCAGCATTTT
-	TRBJ2-5	TRBV2	few	CASNRRETQYF	TGTGCCAGCAACAGACGGGAGACCCAGTACTTC
-	TRBJ2-5	TRBV7-8	many	CASSGGAVWGDQETQYF	TGTGCCAGCAGCGGGGGCGCGGTATGGGGGGACCAAGAGACCCAGTACTTC
-	TRBJ2-5	TRBV7-2	many	CASSSGAGMETQYF	TGTGCCAGCAGCTCGGGTGCAGGGATGGAGACCCAGTACTTC
TRBD1	TRBJ1-1	TRBV7-2	many	CASSTRTGRTTEAFF	TGTGCCAGCAGCACTCGGACAGGGAGAACCACTGAAGCTTTCTTT
-	TRBJ2-7	TRBV5-6	-	CASTFRNRVFSYEQYF	TGTGCCAGCACCTTTAGGAACAGGGTTTTCTCCTACGAGCAGTACTTC
TRBD1	TRBJ1-5	TRBV27	-	CASSLSGTVQPQHF	TGTGCCAGCAGTTTATCCGGGACAGTACAGCCCCAGCATTTT
TRBD2	TRBJ2-3	TRBV7-8	-	CASSLGLAGALSTDTQYF	TGTGCCAGCAGCTTGGGACTAGCGGGGGCCCTTAGCACAGATACGCAGTATTTT
-	TRBJ1-2	TRBV7-2	many	CASSLSSYGYTF	TGTGCCAGCAGCTTAAGTAGCTATGGCTACACCTTC
-	TRBJ2-1	TRBV7-4	-	CASTSRTGRSYNEQFF	TGTGCCAGCACCAGTAGAACGGGACGGTCCTACAATGAGCAGTTCTTC
-	TRBJ2-1	TRBV5-4	many	CASSLGLGEQFF	TGTGCCAGCAGCTTGGGGCTCGGTGAGCAGTTCTTC
-	TRBJ1-5	TRBV7-9	few	CASSPGNRPQHF	TGTGCCAGCAGCCCGGGGAATCGGCCCCAGCATTTT
TRBD1	TRBJ1-2	TRBV7-3	many	CASSRGQGIGYTF	TGTGCCAGCAGCCGCGGACAGGGGATCGGCTACACCTTC
-	TRBJ1-1	TRBV12-3/TRBV12-4	-	CASSPRATETFF	TGTGCCAGCAGTCCCCGGGCCACTGAAACTTTCTTT
TRBD1	TRBJ1-1	TRBV7-6	many	CASSLGQGRDTEAFF	TGTGCCAGCAGCTTGGGACAGGGGAGAGACACTGAAGCTTTCTTT
-	TRBJ1-4	TRBV10-3	many	CAISEGGSGEKLFF	TGTGCCATCAGTGAGGGAGGCAGCGGGGAAAAACTGTTTTTT
-	TRBJ2-1	TRBV19	-	CASSMGLVNEQFF	TGTGCCAGTAGTATGGGGCTAGTAAACGAGCAGTTCTTC
-	TRBJ1-6	TRBV7-2	many	CASSLRQEPSPLHF	TGTGCCAGCAGCCTGCGACAGGAACCTTCACCCCTCCACTTT
TRBD1	TRBJ2-7	TRBV28	many	CASSPERGQTLSYEQYF	TGTGCCAGCAGTCCTGAAAGGGGACAGACCCTTTCCTACGAGCAGTACTTC
-	TRBJ1-5	TRBV7-2	many	CASSSTGLGQPQHF	TGTGCCAGCAGCTCTACAGGCCTCGGACAGCCCCAGCATTTT
-	TRBJ1-5	TRBV7-8	many	CASSAQSVDQPQHF	TGTGCCAGCAGCGCCCAATCAGTAGATCAGCCCCAGCATTTT
-	TRBJ2-5	TRBV12-3/TRBV12-4	many	CASSLGGLRETQYF	TGTGCCAGCAGTTTAGGGGGGTTGAGGGAGACCCAGTACTTC
-	TRBJ1-3	TRBV12-3/TRBV12-4	many	CASSPQGPIYF	TGTGCCAGCAGTCCCCAGGGTCCCATATATTTT
-	TRBJ1-2	TRBV7-9	many	CASSLDAGGYTF	TGTGCCAGCAGCTTAGACGCTGGGGGCTACACCTTC
TRBD1	TRBJ2-2	TRBV10-3	many	CATTKEQGSVTGELFF	TGTGCCACCACTAAGGAACAGGGGTCGGTTACCGGGGAGCTGTTTTTT
TRBD2	TRBJ2-1	TRBV5-1	once	CASSLASGGNNEQFF	TGCGCCAGCAGCTTGGCTAGCGGAGGAAACAATGAGCAGTTCTTC
TRBD2	TRBJ2-7	TRBV6-2/TRBV6-3	many	CASKLGLAGGGEQYF	TGTGCCAGCAAGTTGGGACTAGCGGGAGGTGGAGAGCAGTACTTC
-	TRBJ1-1	TRBV4-3	-	CASSQFGGVAFF	TGCGCCAGCAGCCAATTTGGGGGAGTAGCTTTCTTT
-	TRBJ1-1	TRBV20-1	few	CSARDQKAPTVGTEAFF	TGCAGTGCTAGAGATCAAAAGGCTCCGACGGTGGGCACTGAAGCTTTCTTT
-	TRBJ1-5	TRBV3-1	few	CASSRGTVSNQPQHF	TGTGCCAGCAGCCGCGGGACCGTTAGCAATCAGCCCCAGCATTTT
-	TRBJ2-3	TRBV19	many	CASSIQGSPGGTDTQYF	TGTGCCAGTAGTATCCAAGGCAGCCCGGGGGGCACAGATACGCAGTATTTT
-	TRBJ2-3	TRBV7-9	many	CASSSPSSPDTQYF	TGTGCCAGCAGCTCCCCTTCTAGTCCAGATACGCAGTATTTT
-	TRBJ2-7	TRBV20-1	-	CSARNRGVEQYF	TGCAGTGCTAGGAACCGGGGCGTCGAGCAGTACTTC
-	TRBJ2-6	TRBV12-3/TRBV12-4	-	CASSFTGSGANVLTF	TGTGCCAGCAGTTTCACAGGCTCTGGGGCCAACGTCCTGACTTTC
-	TRBJ1-6	TRBV27	-	CASSKGGGTYNSPLHF	TGTGCCAGCTCTAAGGGGGGCGGCACCTATAATTCACCCCTCCACTTT
TRBD1	TRBJ2-2	TRBV7-2	-	CASSLGQQRGELFF	TGTGCCAGCAGCCTGGGACAGCAAAGAGGGGAGCTGTTTTTT
-	TRBJ2-5	TRBV6-1	many	CASSTGAARTQYF	TGTGCCAGCAGCACTGGAGCAGCCCGGACCCAGTACTTC
TRBD1	TRBJ2-7	TRBV27	-	CASTKTKQGGFYEQYF	TGTGCCAGCACCAAAACCAAACAGGGGGGTTTCTACGAGCAGTACTTC
TRBD1	TRBJ1-6	TRBV28	many	CASSLSSGGLSSPLHF	TGTGCCAGCAGTTTAAGTTCAGGGGGTCTTTCTTCACCCCTCCACTTT
-	TRBJ1-4	TRBV11-2	many	CASSPLPGGLNEKLFF	TGTGCCAGCAGCCCCCTGCCGGGAGGATTAAATGAAAAACTGTTTTTT
-	TRBJ2-3	TRBV15	few	CATSRVTDTQYF	TGTGCCACCAGCAGAGTTACAGATACGCAGTATTTT
-	TRBJ2-7	TRBV7-3	-	CASSSVTSIDEQYF	TGTGCCAGCAGCTCAGTGACTAGTATCGACGAGCAGTACTTC
TRBD2	TRBJ2-3	TRBV7-3	many	CASSRTGLAGGRTDTQYF	TGTGCCAGCAGCCGGACGGGACTAGCGGGAGGACGCACAGATACGCAGTATTTT